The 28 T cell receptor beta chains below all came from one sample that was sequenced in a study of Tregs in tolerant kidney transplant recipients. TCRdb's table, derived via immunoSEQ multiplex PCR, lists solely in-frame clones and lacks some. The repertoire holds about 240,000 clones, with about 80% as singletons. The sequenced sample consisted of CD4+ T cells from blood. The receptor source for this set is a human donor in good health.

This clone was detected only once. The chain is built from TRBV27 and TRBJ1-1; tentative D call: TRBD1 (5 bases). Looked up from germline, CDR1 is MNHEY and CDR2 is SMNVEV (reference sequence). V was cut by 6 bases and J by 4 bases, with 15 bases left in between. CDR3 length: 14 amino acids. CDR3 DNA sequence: TGTGCCAGCAGCCCCCGGGCTGGGGCCACTGAAGCTTTCTTT. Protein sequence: CASSPRAGATEAFF.

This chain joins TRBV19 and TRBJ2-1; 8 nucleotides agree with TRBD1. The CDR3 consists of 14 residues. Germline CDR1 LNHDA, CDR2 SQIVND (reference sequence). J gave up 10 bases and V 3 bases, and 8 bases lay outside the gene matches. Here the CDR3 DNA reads TGTGCCAGTAGTATCAGGACAGGGTGGGAAGAGCAGTTCTTC. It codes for CASSIRTGWEEQFF.

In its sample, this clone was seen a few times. The CDR3: CASSLMGRETQYF. CDR3 sequence (DNA): TGTGCCAGCAGCTTAATGGGGCGAGAGACCCAGTACTTC. The chain recombines TRBV7-2 with TRBJ2-5; D is possibly TRBD1 (5 bases). The CDR3 is 13 residues long. The germline V gene encodes CDR1 SGHTA and CDR2 FQGNSA. V lost 2 bases, J lost 4 bases, and 8 bases lay in between.

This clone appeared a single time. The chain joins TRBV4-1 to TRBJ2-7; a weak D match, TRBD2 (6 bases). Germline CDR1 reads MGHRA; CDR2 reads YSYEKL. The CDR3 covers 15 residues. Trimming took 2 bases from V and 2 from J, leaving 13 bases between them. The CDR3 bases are TGCGCCAGCAGCCAAAGGGCGGGACCCCCCTACGAGCAGTACTTC. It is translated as CASSQRAGPPYEQYF.

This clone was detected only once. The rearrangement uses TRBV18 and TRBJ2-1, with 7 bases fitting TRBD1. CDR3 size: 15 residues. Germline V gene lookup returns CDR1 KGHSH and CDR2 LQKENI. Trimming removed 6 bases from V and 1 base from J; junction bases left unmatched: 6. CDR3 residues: CASSSGQRSYNEQFF. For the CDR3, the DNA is TGTGCCAGCTCTTCGGGACAGCGTTCCTACAATGAGCAGTTCTTC.

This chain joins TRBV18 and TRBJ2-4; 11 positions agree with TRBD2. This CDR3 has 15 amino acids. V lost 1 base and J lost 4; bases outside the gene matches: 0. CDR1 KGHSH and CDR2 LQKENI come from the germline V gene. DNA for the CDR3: TGTGCCAGCTCACCACTAGCGGGGGGGAAAAACATTCAGTACTTC. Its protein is CASSPLAGGKNIQYF.

The CDR3 DNA follows: TGTGCCACCAGGGGACAGGGTCCCTCTGGAAACACCATATATTTT. This codes for CATRGQGPSGNTIYF. The chain is built from TRBV15 and TRBJ1-3; 9 nucleotides match TRBD1. This CDR3 has 15 amino acids. V dropped 6 bases and J dropped 0; count of bases not matched to a gene: 3. Germline V CDR1 and CDR2: LNHNV, YYDKDF (reference sequence).

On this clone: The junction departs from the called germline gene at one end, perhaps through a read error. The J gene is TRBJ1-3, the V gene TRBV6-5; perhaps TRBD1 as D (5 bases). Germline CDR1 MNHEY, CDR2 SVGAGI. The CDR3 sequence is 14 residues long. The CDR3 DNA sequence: TGTGCCAGCAGGACGGGACTTTCTGGGAACACCATATATTTT. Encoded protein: CASRTGLSGNTIYF.

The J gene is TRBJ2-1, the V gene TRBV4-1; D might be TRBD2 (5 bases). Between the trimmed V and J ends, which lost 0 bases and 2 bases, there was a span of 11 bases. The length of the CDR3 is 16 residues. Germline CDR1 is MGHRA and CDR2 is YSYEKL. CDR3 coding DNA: TGCGCCAGCAGCCAAGATCGTGGGAGCCCCTACAATGAGCAGTTCTTC. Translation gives CASSQDRGSPYNEQFF.

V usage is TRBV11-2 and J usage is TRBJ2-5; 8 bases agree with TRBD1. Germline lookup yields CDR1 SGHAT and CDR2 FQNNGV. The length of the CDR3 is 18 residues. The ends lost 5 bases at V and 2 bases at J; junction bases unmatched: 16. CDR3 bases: TGTGCCAGCAGCCGCGATGGGACTCGACAGGGGCCACAAGAGACCCAGTACTTC. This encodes CASSRDGTRQGPQETQYF.

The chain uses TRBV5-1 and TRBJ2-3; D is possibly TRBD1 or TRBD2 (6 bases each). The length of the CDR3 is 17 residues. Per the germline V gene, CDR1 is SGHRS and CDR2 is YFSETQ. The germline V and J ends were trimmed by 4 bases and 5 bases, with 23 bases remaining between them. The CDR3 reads CASSPAGQRAGQDTQYF. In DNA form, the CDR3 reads TGCGCCAGCAGCCCAGCGGGTCAGCGGGCGGGACAAGATACGCAGTATTTT.

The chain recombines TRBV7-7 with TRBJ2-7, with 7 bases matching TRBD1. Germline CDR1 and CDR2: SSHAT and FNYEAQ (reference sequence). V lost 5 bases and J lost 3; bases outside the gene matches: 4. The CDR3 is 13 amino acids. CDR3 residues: CASSIDRDYEQYF. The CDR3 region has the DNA TGTGCCAGCAGCATCGACAGGGACTACGAGCAGTACTTC.

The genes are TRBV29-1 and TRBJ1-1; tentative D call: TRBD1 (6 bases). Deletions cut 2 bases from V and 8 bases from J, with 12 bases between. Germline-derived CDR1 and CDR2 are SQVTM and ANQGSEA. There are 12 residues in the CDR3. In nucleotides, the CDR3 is TGCAGCGTTGAACGGGGGGCCGTCGAAGCTTTCTTT. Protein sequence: CSVERGAVEAFF.

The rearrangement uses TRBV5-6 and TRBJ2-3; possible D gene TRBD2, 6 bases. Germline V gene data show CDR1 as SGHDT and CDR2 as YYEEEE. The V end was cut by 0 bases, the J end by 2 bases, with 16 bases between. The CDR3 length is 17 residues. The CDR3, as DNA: TGTGCCAGCAGCTTGGCCGGGAGCGGCCCATTCACAGATACGCAGTATTTT. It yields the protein CASSLAGSGPFTDTQYF.

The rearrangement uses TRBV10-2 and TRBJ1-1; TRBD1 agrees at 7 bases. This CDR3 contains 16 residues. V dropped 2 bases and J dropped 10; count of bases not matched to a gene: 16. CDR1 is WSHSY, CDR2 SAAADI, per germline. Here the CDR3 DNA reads TGCGCCAGCAGTGAGAGTTTGGGCAGGGGGGCTAACATAGCTTTCTTT. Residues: CASSESLGRGANIAFF.

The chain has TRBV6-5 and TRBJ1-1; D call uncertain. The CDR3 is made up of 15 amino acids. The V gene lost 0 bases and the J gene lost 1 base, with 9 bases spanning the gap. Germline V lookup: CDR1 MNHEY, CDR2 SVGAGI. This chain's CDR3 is CASSYSPVGNTEAFF. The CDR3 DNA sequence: TGTGCCAGCAGTTACTCGCCCGTAGGGAACACTGAAGCTTTCTTT.

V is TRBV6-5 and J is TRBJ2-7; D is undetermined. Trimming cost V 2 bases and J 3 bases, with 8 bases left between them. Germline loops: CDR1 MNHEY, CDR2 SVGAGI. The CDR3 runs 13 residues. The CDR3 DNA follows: TGTGCCAGCAGTTACGGAAGCCGCTACGAGCAGTACTTC. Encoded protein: CASSYGSRYEQYF.

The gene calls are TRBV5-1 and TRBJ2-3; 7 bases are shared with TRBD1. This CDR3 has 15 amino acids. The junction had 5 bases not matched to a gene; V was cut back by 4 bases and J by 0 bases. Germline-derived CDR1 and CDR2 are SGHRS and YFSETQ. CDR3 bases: TGCGCCAGCAGCGCGGACAGGTTGAGCACAGATACGCAGTATTTT. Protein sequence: CASSADRLSTDTQYF. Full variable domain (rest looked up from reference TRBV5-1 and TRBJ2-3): KAGVTQTPRYLIKTRGQQVTLSCSPISGHRSVSWYQQTPGQGLQFLFEYFSETQRNKGNFPGRFSGRQFSNSRSEMNVSTLELGDSALYLCASSADRLSTDTQYFGPGTRLTVL.

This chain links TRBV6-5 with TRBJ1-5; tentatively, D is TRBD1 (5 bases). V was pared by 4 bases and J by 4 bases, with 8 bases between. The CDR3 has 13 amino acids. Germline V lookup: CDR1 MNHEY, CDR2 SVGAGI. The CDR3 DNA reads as TGTGCCAGCAGTTCTCAGGGAAATCAGCCCCAGCATTTT. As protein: CASSSQGNQPQHF.

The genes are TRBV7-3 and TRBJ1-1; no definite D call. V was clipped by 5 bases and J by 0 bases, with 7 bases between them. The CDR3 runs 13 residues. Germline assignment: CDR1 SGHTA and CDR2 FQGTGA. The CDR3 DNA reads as TGTGCCAGCAGCAGTCGGATGAACACTGAAGCTTTCTTT. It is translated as CASSSRMNTEAFF.

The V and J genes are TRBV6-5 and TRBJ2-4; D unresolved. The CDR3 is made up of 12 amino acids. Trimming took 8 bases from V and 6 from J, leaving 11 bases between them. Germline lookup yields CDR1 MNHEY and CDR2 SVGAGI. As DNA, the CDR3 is TGTGCCAGCTCGAACTCCCGAAACATTCAGTACTTC. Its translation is CASSNSRNIQYF.

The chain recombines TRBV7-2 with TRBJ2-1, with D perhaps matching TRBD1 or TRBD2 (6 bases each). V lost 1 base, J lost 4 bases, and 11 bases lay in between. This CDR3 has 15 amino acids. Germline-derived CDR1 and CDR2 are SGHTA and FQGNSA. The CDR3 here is CASSLGGGRYNEQFF. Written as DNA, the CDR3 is TGTGCCAGCAGCTTAGGAGGGGGGAGATACAATGAGCAGTTCTTC.

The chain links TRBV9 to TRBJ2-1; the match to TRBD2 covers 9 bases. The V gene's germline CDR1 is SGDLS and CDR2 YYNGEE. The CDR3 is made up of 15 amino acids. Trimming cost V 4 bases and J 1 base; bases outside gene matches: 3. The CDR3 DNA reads TGTGCCAGCAGCATGACTAGCGGATCCTACAATGAGCAGTTCTTC. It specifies CASSMTSGSYNEQFF.

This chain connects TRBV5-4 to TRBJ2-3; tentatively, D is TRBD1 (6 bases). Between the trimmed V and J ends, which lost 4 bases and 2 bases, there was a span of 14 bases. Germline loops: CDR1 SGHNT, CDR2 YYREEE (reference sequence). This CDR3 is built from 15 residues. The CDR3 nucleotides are TGTGCCAGCAGCCGAGGGTCAGGGGACACAGATACGCAGTATTTT. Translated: CASSRGSGDTDTQYF.

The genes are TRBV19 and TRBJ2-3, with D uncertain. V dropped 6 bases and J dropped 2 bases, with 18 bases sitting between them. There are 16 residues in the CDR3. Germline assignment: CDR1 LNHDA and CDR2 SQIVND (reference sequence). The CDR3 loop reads CASRKIDGKITDTQYF. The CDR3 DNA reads TGTGCCAGTAGGAAGATCGATGGGAAAATCACAGATACGCAGTATTTT.

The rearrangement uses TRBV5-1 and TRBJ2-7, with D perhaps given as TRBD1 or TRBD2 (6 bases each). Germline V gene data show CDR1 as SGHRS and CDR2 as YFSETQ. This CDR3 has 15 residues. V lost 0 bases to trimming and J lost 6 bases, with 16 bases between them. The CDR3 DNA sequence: TGCGCCAGCAGCTTGGATCGTGGGGGGCTCGGCGAGCAGTACTTC. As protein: CASSLDRGGLGEQYF.

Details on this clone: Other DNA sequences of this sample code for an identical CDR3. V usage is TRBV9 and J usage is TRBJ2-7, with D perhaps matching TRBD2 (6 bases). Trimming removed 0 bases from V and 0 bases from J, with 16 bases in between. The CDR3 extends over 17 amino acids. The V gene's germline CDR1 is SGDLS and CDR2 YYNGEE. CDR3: CASSVAPVGTPSYEQYF. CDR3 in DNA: TGTGCCAGCAGCGTAGCGCCAGTCGGGACTCCCTCCTACGAGCAGTACTTC.

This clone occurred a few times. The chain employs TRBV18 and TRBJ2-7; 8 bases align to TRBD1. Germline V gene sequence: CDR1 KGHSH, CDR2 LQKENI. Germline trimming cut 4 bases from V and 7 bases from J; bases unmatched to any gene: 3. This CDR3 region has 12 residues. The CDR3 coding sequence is TGTGCCAGCTCACGAGACAGGGGAGAGCAGTACTTC. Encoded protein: CASSRDRGEQYF. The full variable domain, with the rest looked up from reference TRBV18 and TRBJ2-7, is NAGVMQNPRHLVRRRGQEARLRCSPMKGHSHVYWYRQLPEEGLKFMVYLQKENIIDESGMPKERFSAEFPKEGPSILRIQQVVRGDSAAYFCASSRDRGEQYFGPGTRLTVT.